These T cell receptor beta chains were read from a single sample in a study of T cell responses to AZD1222 COVID-19 vaccine. Some clones are missing from TCRdb's copy, which holds only in-frame ones; the method was immunoSEQ multiplex PCR. The data hold around 150,000 clones, with over 90% observed a single time. The source was peripheral blood, collected on day 0 of AZD1222 vaccination. These receptors all stem from an adult in good health. Both conserved end residues are part of each CDR3. The D gene is left open where the match is weak. Clone size is shown for a subset of rows, as once, few, many or a class of expanded clone.

D: NA
J: TRBJ2-5
size: once
V: TRBV30
CDR3: CAWSGGGQETQYF
DNA: TGTGCCTGGAGTGGGGGCGGTCAAGAGACCCAGTACTTC

D: TRBD1
J: TRBJ2-4
size: NA
V: TRBV5-1
CDR3: CASSWSSGTGGFGKNIQYF
DNA: TGCGCCAGCAGCTGGTCCTCCGGGACAGGGGGTTTCGGCAAAAACATTCAGTACTTC

D: NA
J: TRBJ1-4
size: NA
V: TRBV10-3
CDR3: CAISDSRAGEKLFF
DNA: TGTGCCATCAGTGACAGCAGGGCTGGGGAAAAACTGTTTTTT

D: TRBD2
J: TRBJ2-2
size: NA
V: TRBV27
CDR3: CASSWGGPTGELFF
DNA: TGTGCCAGCAGTTGGGGAGGGCCGACCGGGGAGCTGTTTTTT

D: NA
J: TRBJ2-7
size: NA
V: TRBV14
CDR3: CASSQDWATEYF
DNA: TGTGCCAGCAGCCAAGATTGGGCTACTGAGTACTTC

D: TRBD1
J: TRBJ1-1
size: NA
V: TRBV4-3
CDR3: CASSQDQGTAHTEAFF
DNA: TGCGCCAGCAGCCAAGATCAGGGGACAGCACACACTGAAGCTTTCTTT

D: TRBD1
J: TRBJ1-6
size: once
V: TRBV28
CDR3: CASSTQGALGNSPLHF
DNA: TGTGCCAGCAGTACTCAGGGGGCGCTAGGTAATTCACCCCTCCACTTT

D: NA
J: TRBJ1-6
size: NA
V: TRBV21-1
CDR3: CASSKARTEAASPLHF
DNA: TGTGCCAGCAGCAAAGCCCGGACAGAGGCGGCTTCACCCCTCCACTTT

D: NA
J: TRBJ1-3
size: NA
V: TRBV10-3
CDR3: CAISPQVLSSGNTIYF
DNA: TGTGCCATCAGCCCACAGGTGTTGTCCTCTGGAAACACCATATATTTT

D: NA
J: TRBJ2-4
size: NA
V: TRBV5-1
CDR3: CASSSTDKNIQYF
DNA: TGCGCCAGCAGCTCAACCGACAAAAACATTCAGTACTTC

D: NA
J: TRBJ1-2
size: NA
V: TRBV27
CDR3: CASSFRGPYGYTF
DNA: TGTGCCAGCAGTTTCCGCGGTCCCTATGGCTACACCTTC

D: NA
J: TRBJ2-7
size: NA
V: TRBV29-1
CDR3: CSVVGSSYEQYF
DNA: TGCAGCGTGGTCGGGAGCTCCTACGAGCAGTACTTC

D: NA
J: TRBJ1-2
size: NA
V: TRBV5-4
CDR3: CASRTVGPYYGYTF
DNA: TGTGCCAGCAGGACTGTGGGCCCCTACTATGGCTACACCTTC

D: NA
J: TRBJ2-5
size: NA
V: TRBV7-3
CDR3: CAGGVPETQYF
DNA: TGTGCCGGAGGGGTCCCAGAGACCCAGTACTTC

D: TRBD2
J: TRBJ2-5
size: NA
V: TRBV6-1
CDR3: CASSEGVAGVRETQYF
DNA: TGTGCCAGCAGTGAAGGGGTAGCGGGGGTGCGGGAGACCCAGTACTTC